These 27 T cell receptor beta chains came from one sample sequenced in a study of blood T cell repertoires in COVID-19 (dated by TCRdb to the early 2020s). Library method: the immunoSEQ multiplex PCR assay. Here the immuneACCESS table is served through TCRdb, limited to in-frame sequences with V and J called. Missing clones are a known gap in these copies; in checked studies unresolved V genes cover under half, and the rest lacks a known reason. Within this sample are about 100,000 clones, with roughly 79% of them counted one time only. Around 10% of the sample is taken by the ten largest. The sequencing sample was made of peripheral blood. Receptor source: a woman in her seventies with acute or convalescent COVID-19.

The chain employs TRBV28 and TRBJ1-1, with D possibly matching TRBD1 (6 bases). The V gene lost 3 bases and the J gene lost 0 bases, with 14 bases spanning the gap. The germline V gene encodes CDR1 MDHEN and CDR2 SYDVKM. There are 16 residues in the CDR3. The CDR3 nucleotides are TGTGCCAGCAGTTTCCAGGGGAGGGCCATGAACACTGAAGCTTTCTTT. Translation gives CASSFQGRAMNTEAFF. Supplemented by reference TRBV28 and TRBJ1-1, the full variable domain reads DVKVTQSSRYLVKRTGEKVFLECVQDMDHENMFWYRQDPGLGLRLIYFSYDVKMKEKGDIPEGYSVSREKKERFSLILESASTNQTSMYLCASSFQGRAMNTEAFFGQGTRLTVV.

The chain employs TRBV7-2 and TRBJ1-1, with TRBD1 as a possible D gene (5 bases). Germline V CDR1 and CDR2: SGHTA, FQGNSA. Trimming removed 0 bases from V and 3 bases from J, with 11 bases in between. The CDR3 spans 15 residues. Written as DNA, the CDR3 is TGTGCCAGCAGCTTAGCATCAGGGTGGGACACTGAAGCTTTCTTT. Translation: CASSLASGWDTEAFF.

This clone appeared a single time. The rearrangement links TRBV24-1 to TRBJ1-1; 11 bases match TRBD1. The CDR3 consists of 13 residues. V trimming: 5 bases; J trimming: 11 bases; junction bases outside the gene matches: 6. In germline, CDR1 is KGHDR, CDR2 SFDVKD. This CDR3 reads CATSVGTGGNAFF. The CDR3 DNA reads as TGTGCCACCAGTGTGGGGACAGGGGGAAACGCTTTCTTT.

This chain links TRBV27 with TRBJ2-7; weak D call: TRBD2 (6 bases). Germline V gene sequence: CDR1 MNHEY, CDR2 SMNVEV (reference sequence). This CDR3 contains 15 residues. V lost 2 bases and J 8 bases, leaving 19 bases between the germline ends. Here the CDR3 reads CASSLGGARGSKQYF. The DNA for the CDR3 is TGTGCCAGCAGTTTAGGCGGGGCCCGGGGGTCCAAGCAGTACTTC.

V usage is TRBV11-2 and J usage is TRBJ1-2; 8 bases agree with TRBD1. The CDR3 extends over 15 amino acids. With V trimmed by 5 bases and J by 5 bases, 10 bases remained unmatched. Germline V CDR1 and CDR2: SGHAT, FQNNGV. CDR3 residues: CASSNRGQGGYGYTF. CDR3 bases: TGTGCCAGCAGCAACCGAGGACAGGGAGGTTATGGCTACACCTTC.

This clone was observed a few times. The V call is TRBV12-3 or TRBV12-4, the J call TRBJ1-1; D not certain. Trimming removed 1 base from V and 7 bases from J, with 7 bases in between. This CDR3 spans 12 amino acids. CDR3: CASSLGRGEAFF. Here the CDR3 DNA reads TGTGCCAGCAGTTTAGGGCGGGGTGAAGCTTTCTTT.

This chain's CDR3 is CASSTGLAVGGNEQFF. CDR3 DNA: TGTGCCAGTAGTACGGGACTAGCGGTGGGAGGAAATGAGCAGTTCTTC. The chain uses TRBV19 and TRBJ2-1, with 11 bases matching TRBD2. CDR1 and CDR2 (germline): LNHDA, SQIVND (reference sequence). Trimming cost V 4 bases and J 7 bases; bases outside gene matches: 9. This CDR3 has 16 residues. Complete variable domain (other parts from reference TRBV19 and TRBJ2-1): DGGITQSPKYLFRKEGQNVTLSCEQNLNHDAMYWYRQDPGQGLRLIYYSQIVNDFQKGDIAEGYSVSREKKESFPLTVTSAQKNPTAFYLCASSTGLAVGGNEQFFGPGTRLTVL.

The V call is TRBV6-6, the J call TRBJ2-1; 9 nucleotides line up with TRBD2. The CDR3 is 13 amino acids. V was clipped by 6 bases and J by 10 bases; unmatched bases: 7. Looked up from germline, CDR1 is MNHNY and CDR2 is SVGAGI (reference sequence). The DNA for the CDR3 is TGTGCCAGCAGACCGGGACTAGCAGAAGAGCAGTTCTTC. Its protein product is CASRPGLAEEQFF.

J is TRBJ1-4 and V is TRBV3-1 (or the pseudogene TRBV3-2), with TRBD1 matching over 10 bases. The length of the CDR3 is 16 residues. The J segment lost 7 bases and the V segment lost 0 bases, leaving 5 bases of the junction unmatched. From germline, CDR1 is LGHDT and CDR2 YNNKEL (reference sequence). The CDR3 spells CASSQEIGTGVEKLFF. The CDR3 region has the DNA TGTGCCAGCAGCCAAGAAATCGGGACAGGGGTTGAAAAACTGTTTTTT.

The rearrangement joins TRBV6-5 to TRBJ2-2; 9 positions agree with TRBD1. This CDR3 has 14 residues. V trimming: 10 bases; J trimming: 0 bases; junction bases outside the gene matches: 3. Looked up from germline, CDR1 is MNHEY and CDR2 is SVGAGI. CDR3 bases: TGTGCCACCGGACAGGGGTCGAACACCGGGGAGCTGTTTTTT. Translated, it gives CATGQGSNTGELFF.

The V and J genes are TRBV5-5 and TRBJ1-1; D perhaps matches TRBD1 (6 bases). CDR3 length: 16 residues. V shed 3 bases and J shed 1 base, with 16 bases lying between them. Germline V gene sequence: CDR1 SGHKS, CDR2 YYEKEE (reference sequence). The CDR3 is CASSSVGGVKNTEAFF. The CDR3 DNA follows: TGTGCCAGCAGCTCGGTAGGGGGTGTAAAGAACACTGAAGCTTTCTTT.

The chain employs TRBV3-1 (or the pseudogene TRBV3-2) and TRBJ2-2; 8 bases map to TRBD1. There are 18 residues in the CDR3. V trimming: 4 bases; J trimming: 0 bases; junction bases outside the gene matches: 10. Germline values: CDR1 LGHDT, CDR2 YNNKEL (reference sequence). CDR3 DNA: TGTGCCAGCAGCCTCGGGACAGGCCCGCTCCCGAACACCGGGGAGCTGTTTTTT. The encoded protein is CASSLGTGPLPNTGELFF.

The genes are TRBV5-1 and TRBJ2-2; 11 bases agree with TRBD1. The CDR3 is 16 amino acids. Germline V gene sequence: CDR1 SGHRS, CDR2 YFSETQ. After removal of 4 bases from V and 2 bases from J, the junction contained 4 bases not matched to a gene. CDR3 region: CASSPGQGANTGELFF. The CDR3 DNA reads TGCGCCAGCAGCCCAGGACAGGGGGCTAACACCGGGGAGCTGTTTTTT.

The chain uses TRBV11-2 and TRBJ2-1, with a tentative D call TRBD1 (6 bases). The V gene's germline CDR1 is SGHAT and CDR2 FQNNGV. This CDR3 is built from 16 residues. The ends were cut back, 1 base at V and 6 bases at J, with 16 bases in the middle. CDR3 DNA: TGTGCCAGCAGCTTAGCAGGACAGTTTGGAGGCAATGAGCAGTTCTTC. Translating it yields CASSLAGQFGGNEQFF.

The CDR3 nucleotides read TGTGCCAGCAGTCCGGGACAGGGGTGGCACACCATATATTTT. It encodes CASSPGQGWHTIYF. V gene TRBV28 combines with J gene TRBJ1-3; 10 bases line up with TRBD1. This CDR3 is built from 14 residues. Germline CDR1 and CDR2: MDHEN and SYDVKM. Trimming removed 5 bases from V and 8 bases from J; junction bases left unmatched: 6.

J is TRBJ2-7 and V is TRBV7-8, with D uncertain. V was shortened by 2 bases and J by 3 bases, with 8 bases between the two germline ends. Germline loops: CDR1 SGHVS, CDR2 FQNEAQ. The CDR3 extends over 13 amino acids. In nucleotides, the CDR3 is TGTGCCAGCAGCTTAACTGAGAACTACGAGCAGTACGTC. Protein: CASSLTENYEQYV.

This clone was detected once. This chain uses TRBV7-2 with TRBJ1-1, with 7 bases lining up with TRBD1. The length of the CDR3 is 13 residues. With 7 bases clipped from V and 5 bases from J, the junction kept 7 bases outside the gene matches. Germline CDR1 reads SGHTA; CDR2 reads FQGNSA. CDR3 bases: TGTGCCAGCATGATAGACAGGGCAACTGAAGCTTTCTTT. Translated: CASMIDRATEAFF.

The genes are TRBV7-9 and TRBJ1-3, with D perhaps matching TRBD1 (5 bases). This CDR3 has 13 residues. Germline CDR1 and CDR2: SEHNR and FQNEAQ (reference sequence). V was shortened by 3 bases and J by 7 bases, with 10 bases between the two germline ends. Here the CDR3 reads CASSFTGSNTIYF. CDR3 bases: TGTGCCAGCAGCTTCACAGGCTCGAACACCATATATTTT.

This chain uses TRBV6-5 with TRBJ1-1; D remains ambiguous. This CDR3 comprises 13 residues. With 6 bases removed from V and 1 base from J, the gap between germline ends came to 9 bases. CDR1 MNHEY and CDR2 SVGAGI come from the germline V gene. The CDR3 nucleotides are TGTGCCAGCAGGGGCAACACGAACACTGAAGCTTTCTTT. Translation gives CASRGNTNTEAFF.

This sequence joins TRBV5-6 and TRBJ1-4; no firm D call. Trimming cost V 0 bases and J 7 bases, with 13 bases left between them. CDR1 and CDR2 (germline): SGHDT, YYEEEE. The CDR3 loop spans 15 amino acids. CDR3 region: CASSLGLSWSEKLFF. The CDR3 DNA is TGTGCCAGCAGCTTGGGTCTATCCTGGAGTGAAAAACTGTTTTTT.

The gene calls are TRBV5-1 and TRBJ2-5, with 8 positions matching TRBD2. The germline V gene encodes CDR1 SGHRS and CDR2 YFSETQ. The V and J ends lost 0 bases and 2 bases, in that order; junction bases with no gene match: 6. There are 16 residues in the CDR3. CDR3 bases: TGCGCCAGCAGCTTGGTGGTAGCGGGGCAACAAGAGACCCAGTACTTC. Its protein is CASSLVVAGQQETQYF.

The rearrangement uses TRBV30 and TRBJ1-4; no clear D gene. V lost 2 bases and J lost 8, with 15 bases in between. The CDR3 totals 14 residues. CDR1 and CDR2 from the germline V gene are GTSNPN and SVGIG (reference sequence). The CDR3 loop is CAWSLGARREKLFF. In DNA form, the CDR3 reads TGTGCCTGGAGTTTGGGCGCACGGAGGGAAAAACTGTTTTTT. The variable domain in full, completed from reference TRBV30 and TRBJ1-4, reads SQTIHQWPATLVQPVGSPLSLECTVEGTSNPNLYWYRQAAGRGLQLLFYSVGIGQISSEVPQNLSASRPQDRQFILSSKKLLLSDSGFYLCAWSLGARREKLFFGSGTQLSVL.

V is TRBV19 and J is TRBJ1-3; D is possibly TRBD1 (5 bases). The CDR3 contains 14 residues. With 5 bases removed from V and 1 base from J, the gap between germline ends came to 9 bases. Per the germline V gene, CDR1 is LNHDA and CDR2 is SQIVND (reference sequence). The CDR3 region has the DNA TGTGCCAGTAGTGTACAGGTTTCTGGAAACACCATATATTTT. Translation: CASSVQVSGNTIYF.

The chain couples TRBV30 to TRBJ2-3; D not resolved. The germline V gene encodes CDR1 GTSNPN and CDR2 SVGIG (reference sequence). The CDR3 spans 14 residues. V was cut by 2 bases and J by 6 bases, with 15 bases left in between. The CDR3 DNA is TGTGCCTGGAGTCAAGAAGAGGCAACGGATACGCAGTATTTT. Translated, it gives CAWSQEEATDTQYF.

This clone has only one observation. The J gene is TRBJ2-5, the V gene TRBV2; 7 bases line up with TRBD1. The CDR3 is 15 residues long. From germline, CDR1 is SNHLY and CDR2 FYNNEI. Losses at the gene ends were 5 bases for V and 5 bases for J; bases not matched to a gene: 11. The CDR3 region is CASSPRDSLDETQYF. In DNA form, the CDR3 reads TGTGCCAGCAGTCCCCGGGACAGTTTGGACGAGACCCAGTACTTC.

The genes are TRBV7-6 and TRBJ2-1; 10 bases match TRBD1. The trim removed 2 bases at V and 5 bases at J, leaving 15 bases unmatched. The CDR3 contains 19 residues. Germline lookup yields CDR1 SGHVS and CDR2 FNYEAQ. The CDR3 nucleotides are TGTGCCAGCAGCTTAAGGTCGGACAGGGGGGCCTCGGACAACAATGAGCAGTTCTTC. This encodes CASSLRSDRGASDNNEQFF.

This chain links TRBV5-4 with TRBJ1-3, with unresolved D. This CDR3 has 15 residues. Per the germline V gene, CDR1 is SGHNT and CDR2 is YYREEE (reference sequence). Trimming stripped 1 base from V and 0 bases from J, with 8 bases between. For the CDR3, the DNA is TGTGCCAGCAGCTTGATTGGAGCCTCTGGAAACACCATATATTTT. This codes for CASSLIGASGNTIYF.